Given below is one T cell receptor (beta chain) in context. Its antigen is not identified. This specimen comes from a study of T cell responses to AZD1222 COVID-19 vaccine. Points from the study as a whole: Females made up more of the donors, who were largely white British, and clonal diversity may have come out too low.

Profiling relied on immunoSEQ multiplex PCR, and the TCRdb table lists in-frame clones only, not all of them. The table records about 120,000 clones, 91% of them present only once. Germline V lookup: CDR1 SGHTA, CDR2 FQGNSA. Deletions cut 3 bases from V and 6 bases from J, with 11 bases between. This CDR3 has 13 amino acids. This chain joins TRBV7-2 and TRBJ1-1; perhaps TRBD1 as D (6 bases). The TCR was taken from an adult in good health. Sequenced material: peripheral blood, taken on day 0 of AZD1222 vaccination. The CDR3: CASSLRGKAEAFF. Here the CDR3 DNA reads TGTGCCAGCAGCTTGAGGGGGAAGGCTGAAGCTTTCTTT.